One sample yielded the 27 T cell receptor beta chains listed below, sequenced in a study of blood T cell repertoires in COVID-19. Some clones are missing from TCRdb's copy, which holds only in-frame ones; the method was immunoSEQ multiplex PCR. Of roughly 59,000 clones listed, about 81% are singletons. Input material: peripheral blood. The receptors originated from an elderly man with acute or convalescent COVID-19.

This clone was picked up one time. V gene TRBV28 combines with J gene TRBJ1-2; D is unclear. The CDR3 is 16 amino acids. V lost 7 bases and J lost 4, with 22 bases in between. The germline V gene encodes CDR1 MDHEN and CDR2 SYDVKM. Here the CDR3 DNA reads TGTGCCAGCACCTCGCCAAGGAGGGTGATGCCCTATGGCTACACCTTC. Its protein is CASTSPRRVMPYGYTF.

A few counts support this clone. The gene calls are TRBV25-1 and TRBJ1-2; a weak D match, TRBD1 (5 bases). This CDR3 is 15 amino acids long. Germline loops: CDR1 MGHDK, CDR2 SYGVNS. The V gene lost 2 bases and the J gene lost 4 bases, with 14 bases spanning the gap. In DNA form, the CDR3 reads TGTGCCAGCAGTGAAGGTGGGGGGGGATTCTATGGCTACACCTTC. It translates to CASSEGGGGFYGYTF.

The genes are TRBV5-5 and TRBJ2-6; D is possibly TRBD2 (5 bases). Per germline, CDR1 SGHKS and CDR2 YYEKEE (reference sequence). Trimming cost V 0 bases and J 4 bases, with 11 bases left between them. The CDR3 has 16 residues. CDR3 bases: TGTGCCAGCAGCTTGGTCGGCTTAGCGGGGGCCAACGTCCTGACTTTC. As protein: CASSLVGLAGANVLTF.

The chain uses TRBV12-3 or TRBV12-4 and TRBJ1-5, with D perhaps TRBD1 (5 bases). The V end lost 7 bases, the J end lost 4 bases, and 11 bases lay between the germline ends. This CDR3 spans 13 amino acids. As DNA, the CDR3 is TGTGCCAGCACCCAGGGATATAATCAGCCCCAGCATTTT. It codes for CASTQGYNQPQHF.

The V gene is TRBV19, the J gene TRBJ2-2, with D possibly TRBD2 on 6 matching bases. Germline CDR1 and CDR2: LNHDA and SQIVND (reference sequence). The V gene lost 3 bases and the J gene lost 2 bases, with 10 bases spanning the gap. The CDR3 is made up of 15 amino acids. The CDR3 nucleotides are TGTGCCAGTAGTATCGGGGGATTCAACACCGGGGAGCTGTTTTTT. Translated: CASSIGGFNTGELFF. Drawing the rest from reference TRBV19 and TRBJ2-2, the complete variable domain is DGGITQSPKYLFRKEGQNVTLSCEQNLNHDAMYWYRQDPGQGLRLIYYSQIVNDFQKGDIAEGYSVSREKKESFPLTVTSAQKNPTAFYLCASSIGGFNTGELFFGEGSRLTVL.

The chain carries TRBV7-6 and TRBJ2-5; TRBD1 is a possible D gene (6 bases). Per the germline V gene, CDR1 is SGHVS and CDR2 is FNYEAQ. V was cut by 5 bases and J by 4 bases, with 17 bases left in between. This CDR3 has 15 residues. The CDR3 here is CASSQGTNPRETQYF. CDR3 in DNA: TGTGCCAGCAGCCAGGGGACAAATCCTCGAGAGACCCAGTACTTC.

The V gene is TRBV18, the J gene TRBJ1-2; 12 nucleotides match TRBD1. V lost 3 bases to trimming and J lost 2 bases; unmatched junction nucleotides: 4. The CDR3 spans 16 residues. CDR1 is KGHSH, CDR2 LQKENI, per germline. The CDR3 here is CASSPGTGGANYGYTF. The CDR3 DNA reads TGTGCCAGCTCACCCGGGACAGGGGGCGCGAACTATGGCTACACCTTC.

V gene TRBV6-6 combines with J gene TRBJ1-1; D gene unclear. The germline gives CDR1 MNHNY, CDR2 SVGAGI (reference sequence). Trimming left V 5 bases short and J 5 bases short, with 12 bases between. The CDR3 is 13 residues long. The CDR3 sequence: CASSVLPRTEAFF. The DNA of the CDR3 is TGTGCCAGCAGTGTCCTTCCCAGGACTGAAGCTTTCTTT.

This clone was counted a few times. One end of the junction varies from germline; a read error may be responsible. V and J are TRBV6-1 and TRBJ1-5; 7 nucleotides line up with TRBD1. Looked up from germline, CDR1 is MNHNS and CDR2 is SASEGT. The CDR3 is made up of 16 amino acids. CDR3 DNA sequence: TGTGCCAGCAGTGACCAAAGACGAGGGGGCAAACAGCCCCAGCATTTT. This sequence encodes CASSDQRRGGKQPQHF.

The chain recombines TRBV7-9 with TRBJ2-2; D call uncertain. Trimming shortened V by 7 bases and J by 7 bases, and 19 bases separated the two germline ends. The CDR3 covers 15 residues. Germline CDR1 reads SEHNR; CDR2 reads FQNEAQ (reference sequence). The CDR3 spells CASNLNSFFNGELFF. In DNA, the CDR3 is TGTGCCAGCAATCTTAATAGCTTTTTTAACGGGGAGCTGTTTTTT.

The chain employs TRBV7-9 and TRBJ1-2; 8 nucleotides match TRBD1. This CDR3 has 13 amino acids. Germline V gene sequence: CDR1 SEHNR, CDR2 FQNEAQ (reference sequence). Trimming took 5 bases from V and 6 from J; bases not matched to a gene: 5. The CDR3 coding sequence is TGTGCCAGCAGCCCGGACAGGGTCAATGGCTACACCTTC. Translating it yields CASSPDRVNGYTF.

CDR3 sequence reads: CAISEGGDSALQETQYF. CDR3 bases: TGTGCCATCAGTGAGGGAGGGGACAGCGCCCTCCAAGAGACCCAGTACTTC. The chain employs TRBV10-3 and TRBJ2-5; D perhaps matches TRBD1 (7 bases). Germline CDR1 is ENHRY and CDR2 is SYGVKD. The CDR3 length is 17 residues. V gave up 2 bases and J gave up 1 base, with 17 bases separating them.

V is TRBV7-9 and J is TRBJ2-1, with 7 bases fitting TRBD2. Germline trimming cut 1 base from V and 2 bases from J; bases unmatched to any gene: 8. CDR3 size: 17 residues. Germline CDR1 reads SEHNR; CDR2 reads FQNEAQ (reference sequence). The CDR3 here is CASSLELGGSPYNEQFF. In DNA form, the CDR3 reads TGTGCCAGCAGCTTAGAGTTGGGCGGGAGTCCCTACAATGAGCAGTTCTTC. Full variable domain (outside the CDR3, taken from reference TRBV7-9 and TRBJ2-1): DTGVSQNPRHKITKRGQNVTFRCDPISEHNRLYWYRQTLGQGPEFLTYFQNEAQLEKSRLLSDRFSAERPKGSFSTLEIQRTEQGDSAMYLCASSLELGGSPYNEQFFGPGTRLTVL.

In its sample, this clone was seen a few times. The chain combines TRBV10-3 with TRBJ1-3; 7 bases align to TRBD1. CDR1 ENHRY and CDR2 SYGVKD come from the germline V gene. CDR3 length: 18 amino acids. Trimming cost V 6 bases and J 0 bases; bases outside gene matches: 14. CDR3 loop: CAISAPRQGPDSGNTIYF. CDR3 coding DNA: TGTGCCATCAGCGCCCCTCGACAGGGCCCTGACTCTGGAAACACCATATATTTT.

The rearrangement joins TRBV6-5 to TRBJ1-2; 8 nucleotides line up with TRBD1. The V and J ends lost 4 bases and 4 bases, in that order; junction bases with no gene match: 11. This CDR3 has 16 amino acids. The germline gives CDR1 MNHEY, CDR2 SVGAGI. This CDR3 is CASSSPRQGLGYGYTF. CDR3 DNA sequence: TGTGCCAGCAGTTCACCTAGACAGGGGCTGGGCTATGGCTACACCTTC.

This clone was counted only a few times. The rearrangement joins TRBV5-5 to TRBJ1-6; no clear D. Trimming removed 2 bases at V and 5 bases at J, with 8 bases between. This CDR3 is 14 amino acids long. Germline CDR1 SGHKS, CDR2 YYEKEE (reference sequence). The CDR3 DNA sequence: TGTGCCAGCAGCTTTGCCCCGGATAATTCACCCCTCCACTTT. This encodes CASSFAPDNSPLHF.

This sequence joins TRBV9 and TRBJ1-4, with D possibly matching TRBD1 (6 bases). The CDR3 is made up of 15 amino acids. V was clipped by 4 bases and J by 4 bases, with 14 bases between them. The germline CDR1 and CDR2 sequences are SGDLS and YYNGEE. This CDR3 is CASSRAGGLNEKLFF. The CDR3 bases are TGTGCCAGCAGCCGCGCCGGGGGGCTTAATGAAAAACTGTTTTTT.

The chain joins TRBV21-1 to TRBJ2-3; the table calls TRBD2, which could not be checked here. TRBV21-1 is listed as a pseudogene. The CDR3 covers 16 residues. The CDR3: CASSKLRWCKKSQQYF. DNA for the CDR3: TGTGCCAGCAGCAAATTGCGCTGGTGCAAGAAAAGTCAGCAGTATTTT.

This clone was seen a single time. V usage is TRBV5-1 and J usage is TRBJ2-7; maybe TRBD1 (5 bases). The CDR3 is made up of 14 amino acids. Trimming took 7 bases from V and 6 from J, leaving 20 bases between them. Germline V CDR1 and CDR2: SGHRS, YFSETQ. DNA for the CDR3: TGCGCCAGCCGTGTTACAGGATCCCGGACCGAGCAGTACTTC. This translates into CASRVTGSRTEQYF.

This chain links TRBV25-1 with TRBJ1-1; D is unresolved. The CDR3 extends over 15 amino acids. Germline loops: CDR1 MGHDK, CDR2 SYGVNS. Trimming stripped 6 bases from V and 7 bases from J, with 21 bases between. The CDR3, as DNA: TGTGCCAGCAGCTCCTTTACCTCGGTGCTGAGTGAAGCTTTCTTT. Translating it yields CASSSFTSVLSEAFF. Looking up the rest from reference TRBV25-1 and TRBJ1-1 gives the full variable domain: EADIYQTPRYLVIGTGKKITLECSQTMGHDKMYWYQQDPGMELHLIHYSYGVNSTEKGDLSSESTVSRIRTEHFPLTLESARPSHTSQYLCASSSFTSVLSEAFFGQGTRLTVV.

V is TRBV5-4 and J is TRBJ2-5; TRBD2 agrees at 8 bases. The CDR3 consists of 13 residues. Trimming removed 5 bases from V and 2 bases from J; junction bases left unmatched: 2. The germline V gene has CDR1 SGHNT and CDR2 YYREEE (reference sequence). The CDR3, as DNA: TGTGCCAGCAGGATAGCGGGACAAGAGACCCAGTACTTC. Encoded protein: CASRIAGQETQYF.

This chain connects TRBV6-2 or TRBV6-3 to TRBJ2-2; 13 bases agree with TRBD2. This CDR3 has 17 residues. From germline, CDR1 is MNHEY and CDR2 SVGEGT. V gave up 4 bases and J gave up 0 bases; unmatched junction bases: 2. CDR3 bases: TGTGCCAGCAGTTCCACTAGCGGGAGGGCGAACACCGGGGAGCTGTTTTTT. The encoded protein is CASSSTSGRANTGELFF.

About this clone itself: The sample carries other DNA sequences with the same CDR3. The J gene is TRBJ1-5, the V gene TRBV19; 8 bases align to TRBD1. Germline V gene lookup returns CDR1 LNHDA and CDR2 SQIVND (reference sequence). Losses at the gene ends were 6 bases for V and 2 bases for J; bases not matched to a gene: 0. The CDR3 is 13 residues long. CDR3 residues: CASRTGGNQPQHF. CDR3 in DNA: TGTGCCAGTAGGACAGGGGGCAATCAGCCCCAGCATTTT.

The chain is built from TRBV18 and TRBJ2-5; 8 nucleotides align to TRBD1. The CDR3 has 15 residues. With V trimmed by 6 bases and J by 7 bases, 13 bases remained unmatched. Germline V gene data show CDR1 as KGHSH and CDR2 as LQKENI. This CDR3 reads CASSTPTGAVLTQYF. Written as DNA, the CDR3 is TGTGCCAGCTCTACACCGACAGGGGCAGTTTTGACCCAGTACTTC. Full variable domain (remainder filled in from reference TRBV18 and TRBJ2-5): NAGVMQNPRHLVRRRGQEARLRCSPMKGHSHVYWYRQLPEEGLKFMVYLQKENIIDESGMPKERFSAEFPKEGPSILRIQQVVRGDSAAYFCASSTPTGAVLTQYFGPGTRLLVL.

The chain couples TRBV7-2 to TRBJ2-2; the match to TRBD2 covers 10 bases. With V trimmed by 3 bases and J by 5 bases, 6 bases remained unmatched. The germline V gene encodes CDR1 SGHTA and CDR2 FQGNSA. The CDR3 is made up of 16 amino acids. The CDR3 DNA reads TGTGCCAGCAGCTTTTATGGAGCGGGGGGGACCGGGGAGCTGTTTTTT. Protein product: CASSFYGAGGTGELFF.

This clone was seen more than once but under ten times. The rearrangement uses TRBV24-1 and TRBJ2-1, with 12 bases that match TRBD2. The CDR3 sequence is 17 residues long. The trim removed 4 bases at V and 4 bases at J, leaving 7 bases unmatched. The germline gives CDR1 KGHDR, CDR2 SFDVKD. CDR3 sequence: CATSEGLAGTGYNEQFF. For the CDR3, the DNA is TGTGCCACCAGTGAAGGACTAGCGGGAACGGGATACAATGAGCAGTTCTTC.

The chain couples TRBV6-5 to TRBJ2-7; D gene unclear. V was pared by 6 bases and J by 3 bases, with 9 bases between. Germline V gene lookup returns CDR1 MNHEY and CDR2 SVGAGI. The CDR3 totals 12 residues. The CDR3 DNA reads TGTGCCAGCAGCTCCACAGTCTACGAGCAGTACTTC. Translating gives CASSSTVYEQYF.